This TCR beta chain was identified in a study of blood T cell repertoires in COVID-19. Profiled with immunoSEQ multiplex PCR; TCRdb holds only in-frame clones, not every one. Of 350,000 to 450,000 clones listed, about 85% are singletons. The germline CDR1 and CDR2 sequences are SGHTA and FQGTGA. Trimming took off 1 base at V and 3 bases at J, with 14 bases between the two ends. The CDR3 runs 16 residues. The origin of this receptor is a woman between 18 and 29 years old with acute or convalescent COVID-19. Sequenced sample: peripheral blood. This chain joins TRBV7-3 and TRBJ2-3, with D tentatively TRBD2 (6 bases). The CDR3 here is CASSLNPGRATDTQYF. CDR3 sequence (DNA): TGTGCCAGCAGCTTAAACCCCGGGAGAGCGACAGATACGCAGTATTTT.